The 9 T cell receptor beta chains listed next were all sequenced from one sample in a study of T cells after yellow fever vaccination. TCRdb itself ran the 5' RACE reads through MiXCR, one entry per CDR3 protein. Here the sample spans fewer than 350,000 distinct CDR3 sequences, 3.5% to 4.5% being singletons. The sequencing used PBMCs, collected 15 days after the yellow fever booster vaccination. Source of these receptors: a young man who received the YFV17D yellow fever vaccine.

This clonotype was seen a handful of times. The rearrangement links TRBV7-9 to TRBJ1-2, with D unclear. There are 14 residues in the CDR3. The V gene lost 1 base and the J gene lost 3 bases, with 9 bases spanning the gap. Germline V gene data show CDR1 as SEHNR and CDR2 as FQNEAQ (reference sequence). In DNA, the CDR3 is TGTGCCAGCAGCTTAGAACAGACCTACTATGGCTACACCTTC. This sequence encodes CASSLEQTYYGYTF.

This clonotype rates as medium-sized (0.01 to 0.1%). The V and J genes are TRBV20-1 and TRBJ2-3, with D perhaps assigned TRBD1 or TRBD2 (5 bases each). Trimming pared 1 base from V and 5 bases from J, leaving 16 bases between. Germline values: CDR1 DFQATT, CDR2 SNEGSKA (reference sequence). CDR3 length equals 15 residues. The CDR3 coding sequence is TGCAGTGCTAGAGCCCGGGACGAAGGAAGAGATACGCAGTATTTT. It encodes CSARARDEGRDTQYF.

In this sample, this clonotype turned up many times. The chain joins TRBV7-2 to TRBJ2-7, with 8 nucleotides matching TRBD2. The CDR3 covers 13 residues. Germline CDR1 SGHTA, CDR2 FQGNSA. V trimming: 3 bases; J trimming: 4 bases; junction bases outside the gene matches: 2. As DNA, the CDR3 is TGTGCCAGCAGCTTGGGACTAGAGTACGAGCAGTACTTC. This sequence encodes CASSLGLEYEQYF.

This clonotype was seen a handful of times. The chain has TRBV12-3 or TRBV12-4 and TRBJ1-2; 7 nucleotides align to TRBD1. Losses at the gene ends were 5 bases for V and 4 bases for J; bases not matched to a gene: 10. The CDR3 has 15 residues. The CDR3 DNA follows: TGTGCCAGCAGTCTGGGCAGGGGGATCAGCTATGGCTACACCTTC. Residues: CASSLGRGISYGYTF.

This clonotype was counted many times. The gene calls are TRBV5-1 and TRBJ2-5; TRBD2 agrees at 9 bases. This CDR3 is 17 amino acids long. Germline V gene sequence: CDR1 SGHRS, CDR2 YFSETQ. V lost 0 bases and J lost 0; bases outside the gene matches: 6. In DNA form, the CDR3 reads TGCGCCAGCAGCTTGGCCCTAGCGGGGTCGTACCAAGAGACCCAGTACTTC. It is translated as CASSLALAGSYQETQYF.

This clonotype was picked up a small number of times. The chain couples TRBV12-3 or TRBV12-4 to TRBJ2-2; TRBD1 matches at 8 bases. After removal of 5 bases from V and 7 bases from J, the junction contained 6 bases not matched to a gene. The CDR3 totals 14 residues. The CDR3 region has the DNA TGTGCCAGCAGTAAGACAGGGGTAGACGGGGAGCTGTTTTTT. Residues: CASSKTGVDGELFF.

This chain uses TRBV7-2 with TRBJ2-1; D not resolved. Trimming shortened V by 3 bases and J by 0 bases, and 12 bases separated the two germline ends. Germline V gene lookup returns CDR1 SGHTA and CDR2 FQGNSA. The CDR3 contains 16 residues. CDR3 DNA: TGTGCCAGCAGCTTGGCCCCACGGCCCTCCTACAATGAGCAGTTCTTC. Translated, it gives CASSLAPRPSYNEQFF.

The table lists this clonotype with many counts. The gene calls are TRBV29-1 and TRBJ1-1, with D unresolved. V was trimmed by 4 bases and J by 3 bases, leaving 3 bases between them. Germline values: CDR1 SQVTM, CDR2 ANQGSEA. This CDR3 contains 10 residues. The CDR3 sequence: CSVGDTEAFF. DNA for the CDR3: TGCAGCGTTGGTGACACTGAAGCTTTCTTT.

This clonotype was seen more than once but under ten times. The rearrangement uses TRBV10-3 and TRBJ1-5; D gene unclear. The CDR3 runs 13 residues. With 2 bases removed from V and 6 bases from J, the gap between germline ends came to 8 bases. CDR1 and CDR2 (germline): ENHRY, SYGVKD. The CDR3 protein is CAISEEDAQPQHF. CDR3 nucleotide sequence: TGTGCCATCAGTGAGGAGGACGCTCAGCCCCAGCATTTT.